This record looks at one T cell receptor (beta chain) sequence and its context. Per the original methods: Amplification with reference gene primers provided the estimates of nucleated cell counts. Profiled with immunoSEQ multiplex PCR; TCRdb holds only in-frame clones, not every one. Clone size and V and J calls were adopted from that table, with D and trimming inferred from the DNA. The sample holds 200,000 to 250,000 clones, roughly 90% seen once. The data originate from a study of blood T cell repertoires in COVID-19. Study details: Researchers got acute and convalescent COVID-19 samples from the United States, Italy and Spain. Nucleic acid was either cDNA or gDNA, and it came from T cells, B-cell-depleted T cells, or PBMCs.

Trimming took off 3 bases at V and 0 bases at J, with 9 bases between the two ends. There are 14 residues in the CDR3. Germline V gives CDR1 SGHDN, CDR2 FVKESK. V gene TRBV14 combines with J gene TRBJ2-7, with unresolved D. Specimen: peripheral blood. This receptor was obtained from a man in his forties with active or convalescent COVID-19. The CDR3 coding sequence is TGTGCCAGCAGCCATTATGATAGCTCCTACGAGCAGTACTTC. Its translation is CASSHYDSSYEQYF.